The next 20 T cell receptor beta chains were all read from a single sample in a study of technical replicates of blood from a few donors. The method was immunoSEQ multiplex PCR; TCRdb's version includes in-frame clones alone and lacks a portion of them. The table has about 68,000 clones, nearly 98% seen once. Sequencing was done on a sample of T cells isolated from PBMCs. These receptors were collected from a human donor in good health.

The chain is built from TRBV10-3 and TRBJ1-4; D remains ambiguous. Germline lookup yields CDR1 ENHRY and CDR2 SYGVKD. The CDR3 covers 12 residues. Between the trimmed V and J ends, which lost 9 bases and 0 bases, there was a span of 5 bases. The CDR3 bases are TGTGCCATTTCGGCAACTAATGAAAAACTGTTTTTT. Translation: CAISATNEKLFF.

This sequence joins TRBV7-9 and TRBJ2-1, with D tentatively TRBD1 (6 bases). V was shortened by 1 base and J by 0 bases, with 10 bases between the two germline ends. CDR3 length: 16 amino acids. Per germline, CDR1 SEHNR and CDR2 FQNEAQ (reference sequence). The CDR3 DNA is TGTGCCAGCAGCTTAGAGGGGGTGGGCTCCTACAATGAGCAGTTCTTC. This sequence encodes CASSLEGVGSYNEQFF.

The chain employs TRBV7-3 and TRBJ1-2; no definite D call. The ends were cut back, 1 base at V and 5 bases at J, with 14 bases in the middle. Germline assignment: CDR1 SGHTA and CDR2 FQGTGA. The CDR3 has 15 residues. The chain's CDR3 is CASSLSPPTVYGYTF. The CDR3 region has the DNA TGTGCCAGCAGCTTAAGTCCCCCCACGGTGTATGGCTACACCTTC.

This chain uses TRBV7-3 with TRBJ2-1; 9 bases agree with TRBD2. This CDR3 is built from 15 residues. The ends lost 5 bases at V and 5 bases at J; junction bases unmatched: 7. Germline loops: CDR1 SGHTA, CDR2 FQGTGA. CDR3 in DNA: TGTGCCAGCAGCCATAGCGGGAGTCGGGACAATGAGCAGTTCTTC. Translating it yields CASSHSGSRDNEQFF.

The chain has TRBV19 and TRBJ1-2, with D perhaps TRBD1 (6 bases). CDR1 is LNHDA, CDR2 SQIVND, per germline (reference sequence). This CDR3 is built from 13 residues. V lost 9 bases and J 4 bases, leaving 15 bases between the germline ends. The CDR3 loop reads CASTKDRAYGYTF. CDR3 coding DNA: TGTGCCAGCACTAAGGACAGAGCCTATGGCTACACCTTC.

The chain employs TRBV18 and TRBJ1-1, with TRBD1 matching 8 bases. Looked up from germline, CDR1 is KGHSH and CDR2 is LQKENI. The CDR3 has 15 amino acids. V gave up 1 base and J gave up 1 base; unmatched junction bases: 2. This chain's CDR3 is CASSPLGQGNTEAFF. The CDR3 DNA reads TGTGCCAGCTCACCACTTGGACAGGGGAACACTGAAGCTTTCTTT.

The rearrangement joins TRBV7-2 to TRBJ1-5; a possible D gene is TRBD1 (6 bases). Germline V gives CDR1 SGHTA, CDR2 FQGNSA. Trimming stripped 5 bases from V and 6 bases from J, with 23 bases between. This CDR3 is built from 17 residues. The CDR3 here is CASSPGTGYYVSQPQHF. DNA of the CDR3: TGTGCCAGCAGCCCTGGTACAGGGTATTATGTAAGTCAGCCCCAGCATTTT.

The chain recombines TRBV27 with TRBJ1-5, with D unresolved. This CDR3 spans 13 amino acids. CDR1 and CDR2 from the germline V gene are MNHEY and SMNVEV (reference sequence). Between the trimmed V and J ends, which lost 1 base and 4 bases, there was a span of 5 bases. The CDR3 loop reads CASSLFGNQPQHF. In DNA form, the CDR3 reads TGTGCCAGCAGTTTATTCGGGAATCAGCCCCAGCATTTT.

This clone has a single count. This rearrangement joins TRBV7-6 to TRBJ1-1, with no clear D. CDR1 is SGHVS, CDR2 FNYEAQ, per germline. This CDR3 contains 12 residues. V was cut by 1 base and J by 8 bases, with 8 bases left in between. The CDR3 loop reads CASSLGGLEAFF. CDR3 sequence (DNA): TGTGCCAGCAGCTTAGGAGGACTGGAAGCTTTCTTT.

The chain couples TRBV27 to TRBJ2-3; the D gene is possibly TRBD2 (5 bases). Germline CDR1 and CDR2: MNHEY and SMNVEV (reference sequence). The CDR3 loop spans 15 amino acids. V dropped 5 bases and J dropped 1 base, with 13 bases sitting between them. CDR3 nucleotides: TGTGCCAGCAGTCCTCGACGGCGGGGCACAGATACGCAGTATTTT. This sequence encodes CASSPRRRGTDTQYF.

The chain joins TRBV27 to TRBJ2-7, with no clear D. Germline-derived CDR1 and CDR2 are MNHEY and SMNVEV (reference sequence). V was pared by 6 bases and J by 4 bases, with 7 bases between. The CDR3 has 11 amino acids. The CDR3 is CASSDLYEQYF. CDR3 nucleotide sequence: TGTGCCAGCAGCGACTTATACGAGCAGTACTTC.

In its sample, this clone was seen once. V gene TRBV5-8 combines with J gene TRBJ2-6, with 11 bases fitting TRBD1. The CDR3 is 17 amino acids. Looked up from germline, CDR1 is SGHTS and CDR2 is YDEGEE. The trim removed 2 bases at V and 1 base at J, leaving 2 bases unmatched. The CDR3 loop reads CASSFGQGASGANVLTF. The CDR3 DNA reads as TGTGCCAGCAGCTTTGGACAGGGGGCGTCTGGGGCCAACGTCCTGACTTTC.

The chain couples TRBV5-4 to TRBJ2-5; a possible D gene is TRBD2 (6 bases). The CDR3 has 15 amino acids. Trimming removed 2 bases from V and 5 bases from J, with 16 bases in between. The V gene's germline CDR1 is SGHNT and CDR2 YYREEE (reference sequence). This chain's CDR3 is CASSLSIGRYETQYF. Written as DNA, the CDR3 is TGTGCCAGCAGCTTAAGTATAGGGAGGTACGAGACCCAGTACTTC.

The J gene is TRBJ2-3, the V gene TRBV13; 9 bases map to TRBD2. The CDR3 extends over 17 amino acids. The V gene's germline CDR1 is PRHDT and CDR2 FYEKMQ (reference sequence). The V and J ends lost 3 bases and 3 bases, in that order; junction bases with no gene match: 10. CDR3 coding DNA: TGTGCCAGCAGCTTTAATAGCGGGAGTTCTGCTACAGATACGCAGTATTTT. Encoded protein: CASSFNSGSSATDTQYF.

CDR3: CASIGGADTQYF. The CDR3, as DNA: TGTGCCAGCATTGGCGGGGCAGATACGCAGTATTTT. This rearrangement joins TRBV6-6 to TRBJ2-3; D is possibly TRBD2 (6 bases). This CDR3 has 12 amino acids. Germline CDR1 and CDR2: MNHNY and SVGAGI (reference sequence). The V end was cut by 7 bases, the J end by 4 bases, with 9 bases between.

The chain uses TRBV2 and TRBJ2-1; no reliable D call. Germline V lookup: CDR1 SNHLY, CDR2 FYNNEI. V was cut by 7 bases and J by 8 bases, with 18 bases left in between. The CDR3 runs to 14 residues. Here the CDR3 reads CASNNQIAGHEQFF. CDR3 in DNA: TGTGCCAGCAACAACCAGATTGCAGGCCATGAGCAGTTCTTC.

The V and J genes are TRBV9 and TRBJ1-5; D is perhaps TRBD1 (5 bases). The CDR3 length is 15 residues. Germline CDR1 is SGDLS and CDR2 is YYNGEE. Trimming took off 0 bases at V and 0 bases at J, with 7 bases between the two ends. The CDR3: CASSVAGYSNQPQHF. In nucleotides, the CDR3 is TGTGCCAGCAGCGTAGCAGGGTATAGCAATCAGCCCCAGCATTTT.

This sequence joins TRBV29-1 and TRBJ1-2, with 12 bases lining up with TRBD1. CDR1 and CDR2 from the germline V gene are SQVTM and ANQGSEA. The length of the CDR3 is 13 residues. After removal of 5 bases from V and 6 bases from J, the junction contained 4 bases not matched to a gene. The CDR3 bases are TGCAGCGTTATGGGACAGGGGGCTCATGGCTACACCTTC. Translating it yields CSVMGQGAHGYTF.

The chain is built from TRBV30 and TRBJ1-1; D might be TRBD1 (5 bases). The germline V and J ends were trimmed by 5 bases and 8 bases, with 18 bases remaining between them. Germline CDR1 reads GTSNPN; CDR2 reads SVGIG (reference sequence). CDR3 length: 13 amino acids. DNA of the CDR3: TGTGCCTGGGACAGACGGTTAGGAGAAGAAGCTTTCTTT. This sequence encodes CAWDRRLGEEAFF.

The CDR3: CSAFGREAYNEQFF. The DNA for the CDR3 is TGCAGCGCCTTTGGGCGGGAGGCGTACAATGAGCAGTTCTTC. J is TRBJ2-1 and V is TRBV29-1, with TRBD2 matching 8 bases. V gave up 7 bases and J gave up 4 bases; unmatched junction bases: 9. From germline, CDR1 is SQVTM and CDR2 ANQGSEA. The CDR3 is made up of 14 amino acids.